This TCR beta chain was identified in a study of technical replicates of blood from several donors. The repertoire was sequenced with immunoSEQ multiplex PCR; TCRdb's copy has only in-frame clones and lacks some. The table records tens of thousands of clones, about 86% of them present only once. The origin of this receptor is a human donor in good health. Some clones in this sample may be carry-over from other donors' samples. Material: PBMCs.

The CDR3 nucleotides read TGTGCCAGCAGTTACCTAAACGGGGGAGGAGATACGCAGTATTTT. Its translation: CASSYLNGGGDTQYF. The chain joins TRBV6-6 to TRBJ2-3, with D perhaps TRBD2 (6 bases). Germline assignment: CDR1 MNHNY and CDR2 SVGAGI (reference sequence). This CDR3 is built from 15 residues. The V gene lost 2 bases and the J gene lost 5 bases, with 14 bases spanning the gap.